The sequence of this T cell receptor (beta chain) was determined in a study of Ad26.COV2.S vaccination and SARS-CoV-2 variants. The V gene's germline CDR1 is WSHSY and CDR2 SAAADI. CDR3 length: 14 amino acids. V dropped 3 bases and J dropped 5; count of bases not matched to a gene: 6. The table came from immunoSEQ multiplex PCR; TCRdb's copy has only in-frame clones and leaves some out. The data contain some 390,000 clones, about 88% of them singletons. Treatment of the sample: over 15 received Ad26.COV2.S at low or high dose, single or two shots; about 5 received placebo; per-sample allocation not given. Material that was analyzed had been drawn on day 63 after the first vaccine or placebo injection.

The V gene is TRBV10-2, the J gene TRBJ2-5; TRBD2 matches 7 bases. The source material was peripheral blood, sampled in a trial of Ad26.COV2.S vaccine versus placebo. The sequence was obtained from a person aged 18-60 years who received the Ad26.COV2.S COVID-19 vaccine or a placebo. This CDR3 reads CASSEVGREETQYF. In DNA form, the CDR3 reads TGCGCCAGCAGTGAAGTGGGGCGGGAGGAGACCCAGTACTTC.